Below are 21 T cell receptor beta chains sequenced from a single sample in a study of cytomegalovirus exposure and HLA in healthy donors. Primers for the PCR totalled 60 Vbeta and 13 Jbeta. The repertoire was sequenced with immunoSEQ multiplex PCR; TCRdb's copy has only in-frame clones and lacks some. The sample holds around 180,000 clones; roughly 85% are singletons and the top ten take around 0.74%. The sample consisted of PBMCs. The receptors shown here come from a woman aged 35 to 49 in good health and CMV-seronegative.

The V gene is TRBV7-8, the J gene TRBJ1-1; D ambiguous. The CDR3 covers 13 residues. Trimming shortened V by 7 bases and J by 1 base, and 10 bases separated the two germline ends. The germline V gene encodes CDR1 SGHVS and CDR2 FQNEAQ. This CDR3 reads CASILPGNTEAFF. CDR3 in DNA: TGTGCCAGCATATTACCGGGGAACACTGAAGCTTTCTTT.

CDR3 nucleotide sequence: TGTGCCACCAGCGCAGGCTATGGCTACACCTTC. Its translation: CATSAGYGYTF. V and J are TRBV15 and TRBJ1-2; no clear D. V was cut by 5 bases and J by 4 bases, with 5 bases left in between. Germline V gives CDR1 LNHNV, CDR2 YYDKDF (reference sequence). The CDR3 is 11 amino acids.

The chain links TRBV9 to TRBJ1-1; 9 bases are a match to TRBD1. The V gene end was trimmed by 3 bases and the J gene end by 1 base; junction bases not matched to a gene: 4. This CDR3 is built from 15 residues. CDR1 is SGDLS and CDR2 is YYNGEE in the germline V gene. CDR3 bases: TGTGCCAGCAGCGGAACGGGACAGGGGAACACTGAAGCTTTCTTT. Its translation is CASSGTGQGNTEAFF.

This rearrangement joins TRBV7-2 to TRBJ2-5; 8 bases fit TRBD2. CDR1 SGHTA and CDR2 FQGNSA come from the germline V gene. V lost 4 bases and J lost 5; bases outside the gene matches: 3. There are 13 residues in the CDR3. CDR3: CASSWTSMETQYF. The CDR3 nucleotides read TGTGCCAGCAGCTGGACTAGCATGGAGACCCAGTACTTC. Filled out from reference TRBV7-2 and TRBJ2-5, the complete variable domain reads GAGVSQSPSNKVTEKGKDVELRCDPISGHTALYWYRQSLGQGLEFLIYFQGNSAPDKSGLPSDRFSAERTGGSVSTLTIQRTQQEDSAVYLCASSWTSMETQYFGPGTRLLVL.

Comments on this clone: Germline and junction disagree at one end, which may indicate a read error. V and J are TRBV18 and TRBJ2-7; no reliable D call. Germline CDR1 and CDR2: KGHSH and LQKENI. CDR3 size: 15 residues. The CDR3 DNA is TGTGCCAGCTCACCACCGAGGCAGATGTCCTCCGAGCAGTACTTC. This encodes CASSPPRQMSSEQYF.

The chain couples TRBV5-1 to TRBJ2-1, with TRBD2 matching 11 bases. This CDR3 spans 17 amino acids. Germline V lookup: CDR1 SGHRS, CDR2 YFSETQ. V was clipped by 2 bases and J by 12 bases; unmatched bases: 16. The CDR3, as DNA: TGCGCCAGCAGCTTCTCGACTAGCGGGGACCGCGTGGGGGTGCAGTTCTTC. It translates to CASSFSTSGDRVGVQFF.

The chain links TRBV6-6 to TRBJ1-6; 10 bases align to TRBD1. This CDR3 has 16 amino acids. Germline CDR1 reads MNHNY; CDR2 reads SVGAGI (reference sequence). V lost 4 bases to trimming and J lost 7 bases; unmatched junction nucleotides: 7. The CDR3 DNA sequence: TGTGCCAGCAGTTCACCGGGGACAGGGGCAAATTCACCCCTCCACTTT. This gives the protein CASSSPGTGANSPLHF.

The genes are TRBV30 and TRBJ2-3, with 11 bases lining up with TRBD1. CDR3 size: 16 residues. Germline CDR1 reads GTSNPN; CDR2 reads SVGIG (reference sequence). V trimming: 5 bases; J trimming: 5 bases; junction bases outside the gene matches: 12. The CDR3, as DNA: TGTGCCTGGGGCCGGACAGGGGGCGCCAGGGTAGATACGCAGTATTTT. Translating it yields CAWGRTGGARVDTQYF.

This clone came up a few times. This rearrangement joins TRBV28 to TRBJ1-2, with a tentative D call TRBD1 (5 bases). Deletions cut 5 bases from V and 8 bases from J, with 15 bases between. The germline gives CDR1 MDHEN, CDR2 SYDVKM. This CDR3 comprises 13 residues. The CDR3 nucleotides are TGTGCCAGCAGTATTCCAGGGACTGAGGGCTACACCTTC. Translation gives CASSIPGTEGYTF.

This chain links TRBV19 with TRBJ1-3; no clear D gene. CDR3 size: 16 residues. Germline assignment: CDR1 LNHDA and CDR2 SQIVND (reference sequence). Trimming took 4 bases from V and 0 from J, leaving 13 bases between them. CDR3 in amino acids: CASSRTLGHSGNTIYF. CDR3 sequence (DNA): TGTGCCAGTAGTAGGACTTTGGGCCACTCTGGAAACACCATATATTTT. The whole variable domain, remainder taken from reference TRBV19 and TRBJ1-3, is DGGITQSPKYLFRKEGQNVTLSCEQNLNHDAMYWYRQDPGQGLRLIYYSQIVNDFQKGDIAEGYSVSREKKESFPLTVTSAQKNPTAFYLCASSRTLGHSGNTIYFGEGSWLTVV.

This clone showed up just a few times. The V and J genes are TRBV19 and TRBJ2-1; tentative D call: TRBD1 (6 bases). V lost 0 bases and J lost 4, with 10 bases in between. This CDR3 region has 15 residues. CDR1 is LNHDA, CDR2 SQIVND, per germline (reference sequence). The CDR3 here is CASSIERTEYNEQFF. The DNA of the CDR3 is TGTGCCAGTAGTATAGAGAGGACAGAATACAATGAGCAGTTCTTC.

This sequence joins TRBV19 and TRBJ1-1; 12 positions match TRBD1. The germline CDR1 and CDR2 sequences are LNHDA and SQIVND (reference sequence). The CDR3 is 18 amino acids. V trimming: 7 bases; J trimming: 5 bases; junction bases outside the gene matches: 17. The CDR3 DNA reads TGTGCCAGTACCCAGGGACCGGGACAGGGGGCATCGAAAACTGAAGCTTTCTTT. Residues: CASTQGPGQGASKTEAFF.

The chain couples TRBV13 to TRBJ2-1, with D possibly matching TRBD2 (6 bases). Germline V gene lookup returns CDR1 PRHDT and CDR2 FYEKMQ (reference sequence). Trimming pared 1 base from V and 7 bases from J, leaving 11 bases between. The CDR3 is 14 residues long. CDR3 DNA: TGTGCCAGCAGCTTAGCCGCCCGGGGGAATGAGCAGTTCTTC. Protein: CASSLAARGNEQFF.

The V and J genes are TRBV18 and TRBJ2-2; D is uncertain. V was trimmed by 3 bases and J by 8 bases, leaving 16 bases between them. This CDR3 has 15 amino acids. CDR1 KGHSH and CDR2 LQKENI come from the germline V gene. This CDR3 is CASSPRPVPTGELFF. Here the CDR3 DNA reads TGTGCCAGCTCACCCCGACCGGTCCCGACTGGGGAGCTGTTTTTT. Full variable domain (remainder filled in from reference TRBV18 and TRBJ2-2): NAGVMQNPRHLVRRRGQEARLRCSPMKGHSHVYWYRQLPEEGLKFMVYLQKENIIDESGMPKERFSAEFPKEGPSILRIQQVVRGDSAAYFCASSPRPVPTGELFFGEGSRLTVL.

The rearrangement joins TRBV5-1 to TRBJ1-2, with TRBD1 matching over 7 bases. The CDR3 has 17 residues. Germline V gene lookup returns CDR1 SGHRS and CDR2 YFSETQ. Trimming at V came to 4 bases and at J to 4 bases, leaving 16 bases not matched to a gene. CDR3 sequence (DNA): TGCGCCAGCAGCCCGGGGGGGACAGCTACTTTATTCTATGGCTACACCTTC. Its protein is CASSPGGTATLFYGYTF.

The DNA for the CDR3 is TGCGCCAGCAGCTATAGCGGAACCTCCTACAATGAGCAGTTCTTC. This codes for CASSYSGTSYNEQFF. The rearrangement links TRBV5-1 to TRBJ2-1, with D possibly matching TRBD2 (6 bases). The CDR3 totals 15 residues. Germline values: CDR1 SGHRS, CDR2 YFSETQ. With 3 bases removed from V and 0 bases from J, the gap between germline ends came to 10 bases.

This clone was seen just once. The chain couples TRBV4-1 to TRBJ1-1; 10 nucleotides align to TRBD1. CDR1 is MGHRA, CDR2 YSYEKL, per germline. The CDR3 consists of 15 residues. V trimming: 3 bases; J trimming: 6 bases; junction bases outside the gene matches: 7. The CDR3 protein is CASSHLDRGTPEAFF. The CDR3 bases are TGCGCCAGCAGCCACTTGGACAGGGGGACGCCTGAAGCTTTCTTT.

DNA of the CDR3: TGCGCCAGCAGCTTGGAACCCGGGACTAGCGGGATCAATGAGCAGTTCTTC. Translating it yields CASSLEPGTSGINEQFF. The chain employs TRBV5-1 and TRBJ2-1; TRBD2 agrees at 13 bases. Germline assignment: CDR1 SGHRS and CDR2 YFSETQ. The CDR3 is 17 residues long. V was clipped by 0 bases and J by 6 bases; unmatched bases: 6.

This chain uses TRBV5-5 with TRBJ2-7, with TRBD1 as a possible D gene (6 bases). CDR1 and CDR2 from the germline V gene are SGHKS and YYEKEE (reference sequence). The CDR3 runs 14 residues. V was clipped by 1 base and J by 3 bases, with 11 bases between them. This CDR3 is CASSLWGPGYEQYF. In nucleotides, the CDR3 is TGTGCCAGCAGCTTGTGGGGGCCAGGCTACGAGCAGTACTTC. The variable domain in full, completed from reference TRBV5-5 and TRBJ2-7, reads DAGVTQSPTHLIKTRGQQVTLRCSPISGHKSVSWYQQVLGQGPQFIFQYYEKEERGRGNFPDRFSARQFPNYSSELNVNALLLGDSALYLCASSLWGPGYEQYFGPGTRLTVT.

V gene TRBV5-4 combines with J gene TRBJ2-2, with D tentatively TRBD1 (5 bases). CDR1 is SGHNT and CDR2 is YYREEE in the germline V gene (reference sequence). This CDR3 has 12 residues. The V end lost 4 bases, the J end lost 8 bases, and 9 bases lay between the germline ends. This CDR3 is CASSPRGGELFF. In nucleotides, the CDR3 is TGTGCCAGCAGCCCAAGGGGTGGGGAGCTGTTTTTT.

This chain uses TRBV11-3 with TRBJ1-1; TRBD1 might be the D (5 bases). The CDR3 is 15 amino acids. Looked up from germline, CDR1 is SGHNT and CDR2 is YENEEA. The germline V and J ends were trimmed by 6 bases and 0 bases, with 14 bases remaining between them. The CDR3 coding sequence is TGTGCCAGCAGTCTCTCGGGGGGATTGAACACTGAAGCTTTCTTT. Translating it yields CASSLSGGLNTEAFF.